The clone carrying this T cell receptor (beta chain) was counted ten times or more. Its target is unknown. This record belongs to a study of human T cells and chemical hapten exposure. As for time point: patch test 1, 2 weeks after DPC sensitization. Treatment indicated: therapeutic diphenylcyclopropenone sensitization with weekly scalp DPC. In the authors' workflow: Between about 23,224 and 700,000 TCRs appeared in each sample, and the median stood at 95,638. One entry per CDR3 protein results from TCRdb running MiXCR on the RACE reads. TCRdb's processing, not the authors' own work, is the source of the V and J calls. Among 71,000 or so distinct CDR3 sequences listed, 9.8% were seen once. Study outcomes and limitations: Given that the donors had alopecia, their immune response may differ from that seen in healthy people.

The CDR3 has 14 residues. Germline CDR1 and CDR2: MNHEY and SVGAGI. Trimming removed 7 bases at V and 4 bases at J, with 16 bases between. Sample: whole blood, taken in connection with sensitization to the hapten diphenylcyclopropenone (DPC). The clonotype was recovered from a woman aged 40 to 55 with alopecia areata. Some clones in this sample may be carry-over from other donors' samples. The chain recombines TRBV6-5 with TRBJ1-2; a possible D gene is TRBD1 (6 bases). This CDR3 reads CASNPQGPAYGYTF. DNA of the CDR3: TGTGCCAGCAATCCACAGGGACCCGCCTATGGCTACACCTTC.